Listed below are T cell receptor beta chains from one sample, sequenced in a study of blood T cell repertoires in COVID-19. The method was immunoSEQ multiplex PCR; TCRdb's version includes in-frame clones alone and lacks a portion of them. Of approximately 450,000 clones in the sample, around 87% were seen once. Input material: PBMCs or T cells enriched from blood (not recorded which). The source of these receptors is a man aged 30 to 39 who had recovered from COVID-19. The CDR3 runs from the conserved cysteine through the conserved F or W. The D gene is left open where the match is weak. Clone size is shown for a subset of rows, as once, few, many or a class of expanded clone.

v_call,clone_size,d_call,j_call,cdr3_nt,cdr3_aa
TRBV5-1,.,.,TRBJ2-3,TGCGCCAGCAGCGACGCAGGGGTTGGAACAGATACGCAGTATTTT,CASSDAGVGTDTQYF
TRBV6-6,.,TRBD2,TRBJ2-1,TGTGCCAGCACCCAAGGACTAGCGGGAGATGAGCAGTTCTTC,CASTQGLAGDEQFF
TRBV6-5,.,.,TRBJ1-2,TGTGCCAGCTATACCATGGACAGAGCGTCTTTCGGCTACACCTTC,CASYTMDRASFGYTF
TRBV4-2,few,TRBD2,TRBJ2-1,TGTGCCAGCAGCCAACCTCCTAGCGGAGAGCAGTTCTTC,CASSQPPSGEQFF
TRBV28,.,.,TRBJ2-3,TGTGCCAGCGGGGCTAATACGCAGTATTTT,CASGANTQYF
TRBV21-1,.,.,TRBJ1-5,TGTGCCAGCAGCTCTTTGCCCCAGCATTTT,CASSSLPQHF
TRBV28,.,.,TRBJ2-7,TGTGCCAGCAGTATCCTCCCGGGCGGGCATACCTACGAGCAGTACTTC,CASSILPGGHTYEQYF
TRBV19,.,TRBD2,TRBJ2-5,TGTGCCAGTAGTAGGCTAGCGGGAGTTGGAGAGACCCAGTACTTC,CASSRLAGVGETQYF
TRBV19,.,.,TRBJ2-2,TGTGCCAGTAGTATTGAGTCCGGGGAGCTGTTTTTT,CASSIESGELFF
TRBV7-2,.,.,TRBJ1-2,TGTGCCAGCAGCGCGGCGCCGGGTCCCTATGGCTACACCTTC,CASSAAPGPYGYTF
TRBV5-4,.,TRBD2,TRBJ2-2,TGTGCCAGCAGCCTGAACGCGGGAGGGTTCACCGGGGAGCTGTTTTTT,CASSLNAGGFTGELFF
TRBV7-9,.,TRBD1,TRBJ1-5,TGTGCCAGCAGCTCGACAGGGATCAGATACAATCAGCCCCAGCATTTT,CASSSTGIRYNQPQHF
TRBV3-1/TRBV3-2,.,.,TRBJ1-5,TGTGCCAGCAGCCAAGATACCAGGGCTCAGCCCCAGCATTTT,CASSQDTRAQPQHF
TRBV21-1,.,.,TRBJ2-1,TGTGCCAGCAGCGCGCGGGAGAGGAGCTACAATGAGCAGTTCTTC,CASSARERSYNEQFF
TRBV4-1,.,.,TRBJ1-2,TGCGCCAGCAGCCAAGATCTTGAGACAAGAACCCTCTATGGCTACACCTTC,CASSQDLETRTLYGYTF
TRBV19,many,.,TRBJ1-6,TGTGCCAGCCTAAAAACGGGACTCGGGGATTCACCCCTCCACTTT,CASLKTGLGDSPLHF
TRBV7-8,.,.,TRBJ2-2,TGTGCCAGCAGCCGAGACTACAACGGGGAGCTGTTTTTT,CASSRDYNGELFF
TRBV25-1,.,.,TRBJ1-4,TGTGCCAGCAGTGAATATGGCGCGGGACGGGGCACTGAAAAACTGTTTTTT,CASSEYGAGRGTEKLFF
TRBV24-1,.,TRBD1,TRBJ2-2,TGTGCCACCAGTGATCCGGGACAGGTACCCGGGGAGCTGTTTTTT,CATSDPGQVPGELFF
TRBV18,.,TRBD1,TRBJ1-4,TGTGCCAGCTCACCTCCGGGACAGGGGAATGAAAAACTGTTTTTT,CASSPPGQGNEKLFF
TRBV27,.,TRBD1,TRBJ2-7,TGTGCCAGCAGTTCGCCGGGACAGATATACGAGCAGTACTTC,CASSSPGQIYEQYF
TRBV30,.,.,TRBJ1-1,TGTGCCTGGAAACAGGGAATGAACACTGAAGCTTTCTTT,CAWKQGMNTEAFF